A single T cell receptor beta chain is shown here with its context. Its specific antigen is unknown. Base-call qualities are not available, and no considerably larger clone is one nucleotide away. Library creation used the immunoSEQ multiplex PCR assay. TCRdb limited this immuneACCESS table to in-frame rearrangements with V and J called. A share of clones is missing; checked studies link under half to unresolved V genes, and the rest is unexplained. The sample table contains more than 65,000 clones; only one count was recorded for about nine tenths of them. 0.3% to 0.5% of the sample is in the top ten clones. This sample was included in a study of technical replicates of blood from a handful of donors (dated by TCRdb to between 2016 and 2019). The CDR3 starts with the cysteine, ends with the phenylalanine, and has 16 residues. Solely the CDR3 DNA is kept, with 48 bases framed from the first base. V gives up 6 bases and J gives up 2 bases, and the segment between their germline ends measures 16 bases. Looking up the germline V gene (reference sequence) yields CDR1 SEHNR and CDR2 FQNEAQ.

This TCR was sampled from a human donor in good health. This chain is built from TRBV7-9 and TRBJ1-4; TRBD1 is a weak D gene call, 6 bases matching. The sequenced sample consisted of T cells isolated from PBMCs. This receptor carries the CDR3 CASSYRVASTNEKLFF. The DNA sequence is TGTGCCAGCAGTTACAGGGTAGCTTCGACTAATGAAAAACTGTTTTTT.